The present entry profiles one T cell receptor (beta chain) with its context. The antigen it binds to is not known. Base qualities are missing; no much larger clone stands one base away. Library preparation used the immunoSEQ multiplex PCR assay. For the multiplex PCR, a mixture combining 60 forward primers for TCR Vbeta segments and 13 reverse primers for TCR Jbeta segments was used. Amplification of the CDR3 region of rearranged TCR beta genes was performed with a multiplex PCR assay on genomic DNA. Amplified TCR beta libraries were sequenced as 87-base-pair reads on the Illumina HiSeq System. In the original analysis: A later analysis counted approximately 84 million unique TCR beta chains across the approximately 700 repertoires, and roughly 9.9 million of these chains were shared by at least two donors. A nearest-neighbor algorithm error-corrected the raw reads and collapsed the reads into unique sequences, merging closely related sequences to remove PCR and sequencing errors. Alignment of CDR3 sequences to IMGT reference sequences was used to assign V, D and J gene segments. For a sequence to be retained, a match of at least six nucleotides to both a V gene segment and a J gene segment was required. Rearrangements were called productive when the CDR3 lacked stop codons and stayed in frame with V and J; all others were non-productive. Following IMGT convention, CDR3 was defined as the stretch from the second conserved V-encoded cysteine up to the conserved J-encoded phenylalanine. In an earlier analysis of roughly 580 of the donors, sequences lacking an unambiguous match to a single V gene segment were excluded. An earlier analysis of approximately 590 of the donors called V segments functional above 56.7% productive rearrangements and segregating when the between-donor standard deviation exceeded 5%. A statistical classification framework was built for diagnosing cytomegalovirus status from the catalog of TCR beta chain sequences. V and J gene assignment, in a later analysis, came from comparing TCR nucleotide sequences with IMGT/GENE-DB human TR gene sequences. In a later analysis, CDR3 sequences and most-parsimonious VDJ recombination scenarios were assigned using the TCRdist pipeline. In a later analysis, every TCR beta chain was defined by the combination of its CDR3 amino acid sequence and its V-gene family, and reads without a unique V-gene family were dropped. A later analysis removed 592 highly shared, low-generation-probability nucleotide sequences to deal with suspected cross-contamination and a sequencing artifact. In a later analysis, a clonal expansion index for each public chain was calculated from normalized within-repertoire ranks of inferred template counts. A later analysis computed generation probabilities with a VDJ recombination model fitted to out-of-frame rearrangements, and checked the results against IGoR. A later analysis scored TCR-TCR, TCR-HLA and TCR-CMV co-occurrence with hypergeometric tests, applying a repertoire-size bias correction to TCR pairs. False discovery rates were estimated in a later analysis by permuting HLA or CMV assignments 20 times. In a later analysis, co-occurring TCRs were grouped using DBSCAN, with TCRdist sequence similarity added in when clustering inside HLA-allele-positive subsets. Co-occurrence clustering excluded repertoires with fewer than 30,000 or more than 120,000 public chains, plus five with anomalous nucleotide sharing. The immuneACCESS repertoire file appears here via TCRdb, limited to in-frame rearrangements. These files lack a portion of the clones; in checked studies, under half of the deficit traces to unresolved V genes, and the cause of the others is not known. From that table come the V and J calls and clone size; the DNA was used to work out D and trimming. This sample holds more than 150,000 clones; roughly 84% were observed only once. The ten largest clonotypes hold roughly 2.3% of the sample.

The cohort comprised approximately 700 healthy bone marrow donors. At the time of sampling, all cohort members were nominally healthy, though unrecorded immune exposures were likely present. The donor tested CMV seronegative, placing the donor among the 352 seronegative members of the cohort. A peripheral blood sample was collected from each donor, and TCR beta sequencing was performed on peripheral blood mononuclear cells. Genomic DNA was extracted from the blood cell samples with the Qiagen DNeasy Blood Extraction Kit. The data were taken from a study of cytomegalovirus exposure and HLA in healthy donors listed by TCRdb under 2017. Some background on the complete study: An earlier analysis of a few hundred of the donors reported 276 Gb of sequence data and 117 million unique TCR beta sequences obtained from some 200 million T cells. About 330 gigabases of sequencing data and about 92 million unique TCR sequences made up an early release that covered over 550 HLA-typed donors. Of the 300 to 450 genotyped donors, approximately 81% were placed in the genetic ancestry cluster associated with self-reported Caucasian donors. The study aimed to test whether cataloging public T cell receptors could reveal signatures of past pathogen exposure. The study profiled the T cell repertoires of about 720 subjects by immunosequencing and related them to cytomegalovirus serostatus. Besides the first cohort of some 670 subjects, a separate validation cohort made up of around 120 different subjects was used. The study combined high-throughput TCR immunosequencing, statistical association of individual TCRs with disease status, and machine learning to predict cytomegalovirus infection status. A later analysis re-examined previously published TCR beta repertoires from about 700 donors and added high-resolution HLA genotyping to investigate patterns of TCR occurrence. The later analysis used no new phenotypic data to find candidate immune exposures, relying instead on TCR beta sequences and their occurrence across donors. To decide whether each TCR beta V gene segment behaved as functional or pseudogenic, an earlier analysis of several hundred of the donors relied on high-throughput TCR beta sequencing. Donor age, sex, ethnicity and CMV serostatus were collected together with the repertoire data. In a later genetic analysis, genome-wide SNP genotypes for about three fifths of the roughly 670 donors were used, and that subset was treated as a discovery cohort. Every repertoire in the discovery cohort had been generated on one and the same sequencing platform. HLA typing included class I and class II loci at four-digit resolution. The number of typed donors differed by locus: roughly 629-640 for A, B, C, DRB1 and DQB1; 500 to 550 for DQA1; around 580 for DPA1; and about 470 for DPB1. Roughly 5 DR-DQ haplotypes were handled as single units for association and clustering, since linkage in the cohort was strong. On average, around 200,000 unique TCR beta nucleotide sequences were sequenced per donor among 398 genotyped donors of the cohort, with roughly 20% of those sequences being non-productive.

The research as a whole found: HLA typing was unavailable for some donors at each locus, so association tests used only the typed subset. A group of highly shared sequence variants was considered likely to be a technical artifact of the sequencing pipeline. While some public TCRs were present in many individuals, most TCR sequences turned up only very rarely across donors. A total of 164 TCR beta chains were listed by the study as associated with cytomegalovirus. Roughly uniform sequencing depth across donors was assumed in presence/absence analyses, although this assumption may not hold. It was suggested by the authors that the approach could potentially be generalized to other disease states and immunological phenotypes. For the cohort, immune exposure information was limited to CMV serostatus. In a later analysis, about 17,000 TCR beta sequences were associated with specific HLA alleles at a false discovery rate of 0.05. Correlated functional status among segregating V segments might be attributable to linkage disequilibrium, but an unknown experimental factor could not be ruled out. Strong co-occurrence of HLA alleles, especially DR and DQ, made assigning TCR associations to individual alleles difficult. Three of the identified cytomegalovirus-associated TCR beta chains were confirmed in vitro to be specific for cytomegalovirus antigens. In a later genetic analysis, a missense DCLRE1C variant was associated with V-gene and J-gene trimming of TCR beta chains, and the association was replicated in an independent cohort. A further reported finding was that TCR beta sequences accurately predicted the HLA-A and HLA-B alleles for most subjects in the first cohort. In a later analysis, most CMV-associated TCR beta chains were found to appear HLA-restricted, with HLA associations seemingly driven largely by CMV exposure. The earlier analysis of some 540 of the donors excluded some 16 rarely observed V segments, including chromosome 9 orphons, because counts were too low. In an earlier analysis of some 500 of the donors, most TCR beta V segments were observed in productive rearrangements about 90% or about 30% of the time, broadly matching IMGT annotations. In a later analysis, the rate of TCR association differed among HLA loci, with DRB1 alleles having the most associated TCRs and HLA-C alleles having the fewest. Cytomegalovirus status was reported to be diagnosed by the classifier with high specificity and sensitivity in both the original and validation cohorts. This cohort had only TCR beta chains sequenced, and the lack of alpha or paired-chain data limited which features could be detected. Some IMGT-functional V segments, including TRBV6-2 and TRBV6-3, could not be distinguished by the 87-base-pair reads and were therefore excluded. In a later analysis, HLA-associated TCR beta chains were found to be more clonally expanded and to have lower generation probabilities than equally common non-associated chains. Several of the top co-occurrence clusters appeared to be linked to parvovirus B19, influenza, CMV and Epstein-Barr virus, according to a later analysis. A later genetic analysis reported fewer N-insertions in productive TCRs among donors in an Asian-associated ancestry cluster than the approximately 700-donor mean.

Clipping removes 0 bases from V and 2 bases from J, with 3 as the unmatched junction base count. According to the germline V gene, CDR1 reads SGHAT and CDR2 reads FQNNGV. The CDR3 has 15 amino acids, counting the end cysteine and phenylalanine. Only the CDR3 region is kept as DNA, spanning 45 bases read in frame from base 1. The rearrangement joined TRBV11-2 to TRBJ2-5; the central 7 bases match TRBD2. Sequencing was done on a sample of PBMCs. The clonotype comes from a woman under 30 in good health and CMV-seronegative. At the DNA level, the sequence is TGTGCCAGCAGCTTAGAGGGAGGGAGTCAAGAGACCCAGTACTTC. Its translation is CASSLEGGSQETQYF.